This paragraph reports one TCR beta chain. Its antigen is not identified. Other DNA sequences in the same sample also yield this CDR3. CDR1 and CDR2 (germline): SGHAT, FQNNGV. The CDR3 contains 14 residues. With 1 base clipped from V and 3 bases from J, the junction kept 1 base outside the gene matches. Only in-frame clones appear in the TCRdb table, and some are missing; sequencing was by immunoSEQ multiplex PCR. The table has some 2,500,000 clones, approximately 94% seen once. The sample is drawn from a study of shared clonotypes between healthy human individuals. In the study overall: The study drew on a couple of women and a few men aged 18 to 49 as donors. Three plates each covered CD4 naive and memory; CD8 naive two, CD8 memory one. General study findings and limits: The genetic and exposure-history diversity represented was limited by few donors.

Researchers partitioned CD4+ cells into CD45RA+ naive and CD45RA-negative memory subsets. The V and J genes are TRBV11-2 and TRBJ2-7; TRBD1 matches 9 bases. This TCR came from a young man in good health. Some clones in this sample may be carry-over from other donors' samples. The specimen sequenced was naive CD4+ T cells from PBMCs. Subset defined: CD45RA+ positively selected. CDR3 region: CASSLGQGGYEQYF. CDR3 bases: TGTGCCAGCAGCTTAGGACAGGGGGGCTACGAGCAGTACTTC.